This passage covers 30 T cell receptor beta chains from one sample sequenced in a study of blood T cell repertoires in COVID-19. Profiled with immunoSEQ multiplex PCR; TCRdb holds only in-frame clones, not every one. The table has 200,000 to 250,000 clones, more than 75% seen once; the top ten hold about 7%. The sequenced sample was PBMCs or T cells enriched from blood (not recorded which). All receptors derive from a woman aged 40 to 49 with acute COVID-19.

The CDR3 DNA follows: TGTGCCAGCAGCCAAGGATGGGCTAACACTGAAGCTTTCTTT. The encoded protein is CASSQGWANTEAFF. The V call is TRBV3-1 (or the pseudogene TRBV3-2), the J call TRBJ1-1; D is unresolved. The V gene lost 1 base and the J gene lost 2 bases, with 8 bases spanning the gap. There are 14 residues in the CDR3. Germline CDR1 is LGHDT and CDR2 is YNNKEL (reference sequence).

The chain has TRBV7-2 and TRBJ1-2; TRBD1 agrees at 9 bases. Germline V gene lookup returns CDR1 SGHTA and CDR2 FQGNSA. The CDR3 has 16 residues. V lost 1 base, J lost 2 bases, and 5 bases stayed unmatched. In DNA form, the CDR3 reads TGTGCCAGCAGCTTAGTGAGTACAGGGGGCAACTATGGCTACACCTTC. As protein: CASSLVSTGGNYGYTF.

This chain links TRBV7-2 with TRBJ2-3; 8 bases align to TRBD2. Germline assignment: CDR1 SGHTA and CDR2 FQGNSA. The CDR3 length is 16 residues. With 4 bases clipped from V and 4 bases from J, the junction kept 10 bases outside the gene matches. CDR3: CASSSGVGRVSDTQYF. The CDR3 bases are TGTGCCAGCAGCTCCGGGGTCGGGAGGGTGTCAGATACGCAGTATTTT.

The J gene is TRBJ2-2, the V gene TRBV30; 9 bases fit TRBD1. Germline lookup yields CDR1 GTSNPN and CDR2 SVGIG (reference sequence). J gave up 7 bases and V 8 bases, and 17 bases lay outside the gene matches. The CDR3 extends over 16 amino acids. CDR3: CARREQGAIISGELFF. The CDR3 DNA is TGTGCCCGACGCGAACAGGGGGCGATTATCAGCGGGGAGCTGTTTTTT.

The sample holds one count of this clone. The rearrangement uses TRBV7-2 and TRBJ2-3, with 7 bases that match TRBD1. Germline CDR1 SGHTA, CDR2 FQGNSA. Unmatched junction bases numbered 10, after V lost 6 bases and J lost 1 base. This CDR3 has 16 residues. The CDR3 loop reads CASSQLAGQGTDTQYF. The CDR3 region has the DNA TGTGCCAGCAGTCAACTCGCTGGACAGGGCACAGATACGCAGTATTTT. Complete variable domain (other parts from reference TRBV7-2 and TRBJ2-3): GAGVSQSPSNKVTEKGKDVELRCDPISGHTALYWYRQSLGQGLEFLIYFQGNSAPDKSGLPSDRFSAERTGGSVSTLTIQRTQQEDSAVYLCASSQLAGQGTDTQYFGPGTRLTVL.

CDR3 in amino acids: CATSRARRGNTEAFF. The CDR3 coding sequence is TGTGCCACCAGCAGAGCAAGGAGGGGCAACACTGAAGCTTTCTTT. The chain employs TRBV15 and TRBJ1-1; D is possibly TRBD1 (5 bases). Trimming removed 1 base at V and 2 bases at J, with 11 bases between. This CDR3 region has 15 residues. Germline V gene lookup returns CDR1 LNHNV and CDR2 YYDKDF (reference sequence).

The CDR3 DNA is TGTGCCAGCAGTTTGGGGACAACGTTTCAGCCCCAGCATTTT. Protein: CASSLGTTFQPQHF. J is TRBJ1-5 and V is TRBV28; tentative D call: TRBD1 (6 bases). V was clipped by 3 bases and J by 6 bases, with 12 bases between them. The CDR3 spans 14 residues. Germline values: CDR1 MDHEN, CDR2 SYDVKM.

The rearrangement uses TRBV24-1 and TRBJ2-7; TRBD2 matches 12 bases. Germline V lookup: CDR1 KGHDR, CDR2 SFDVKD. The CDR3 totals 16 residues. After removal of 3 bases from V and 2 bases from J, the junction contained 4 bases not matched to a gene. The CDR3 DNA follows: TGTGCCACCAGTGATCGGAGGACTAGCGGGGCCTACGAGCAGTACTTC. Translated, it gives CATSDRRTSGAYEQYF.

The gene calls are TRBV29-1 and TRBJ2-7; 10 bases map to TRBD1. J lost 3 bases, V lost 6 bases, and 5 bases had no gene match. The CDR3 contains 13 residues. From germline, CDR1 is SQVTM and CDR2 ANQGSEA. The CDR3 DNA reads TGCAGCGTGCGGTGGACAGGGGGCTACGAGCAGTACTTC. Translating gives CSVRWTGGYEQYF.

This clone came up a few times. The chain links TRBV28 to TRBJ2-1, with TRBD1 matching 10 bases. V shed 6 bases, J shed 5 bases, and the junction held 7 bases outside the gene matches. This CDR3 is 15 amino acids long. Germline V lookup: CDR1 MDHEN, CDR2 SYDVKM. CDR3 sequence reads: CASSSGTGAHNEQFF. The CDR3 DNA reads TGTGCCAGCAGCTCCGGGACAGGGGCCCACAATGAGCAGTTCTTC.

The chain recombines TRBV29-1 with TRBJ2-5, with no clear D. The CDR3 runs 13 residues. Germline CDR1 and CDR2: SQVTM and ANQGSEA. Trimming removed 7 bases at V and 3 bases at J, with 15 bases between. The CDR3 spells CSADSVWEETQYF. CDR3 nucleotides: TGCAGCGCCGACTCGGTGTGGGAAGAGACCCAGTACTTC.

CDR3 DNA: TGTGCCAGCAGCCAAGGGCCCCCGGGACAGGGCTACGAGCAGTACTTC. Its protein is CASSQGPPGQGYEQYF. J is TRBJ2-7 and V is TRBV14; TRBD1 matches 9 bases. Germline CDR1 is SGHDN and CDR2 is FVKESK. J gave up 3 bases and V 1 base, and 7 bases lay outside the gene matches. The CDR3 loop spans 16 amino acids.

Only one count was recorded for this clone. The chain recombines TRBV5-8 with TRBJ2-7; tentative D call: TRBD2 (5 bases). CDR1 and CDR2 from the germline V gene are SGHTS and YDEGEE. V was trimmed by 4 bases and J by 4 bases, leaving 6 bases between them. The CDR3 is 11 amino acids. CDR3 DNA: TGTGCCAGCAGCAGAGGGTACGAGCAGTACTTC. Translation: CASSRGYEQYF.

This rearrangement joins TRBV7-2 to TRBJ2-2; D possibly corresponds to TRBD1 (6 bases). The CDR3 runs to 16 residues. Trimming took 0 bases from V and 1 from J, leaving 9 bases between them. The germline gives CDR1 SGHTA, CDR2 FQGNSA. DNA for the CDR3: TGTGCCAGCAGCTTAGCGGACAGAGAGAACACCGGGGAGCTGTTTTTT. Residues: CASSLADRENTGELFF. Filled out from reference TRBV7-2 and TRBJ2-2, the complete variable domain reads GAGVSQSPSNKVTEKGKDVELRCDPISGHTALYWYRQSLGQGLEFLIYFQGNSAPDKSGLPSDRFSAERTGGSVSTLTIQRTQQEDSAVYLCASSLADRENTGELFFGEGSRLTVL.

The chain carries TRBV29-1 and TRBJ1-4; D gene uncertain. The CDR3 is made up of 15 amino acids. Germline CDR1 and CDR2: SQVTM and ANQGSEA. V lost 6 bases and J 0 bases, leaving 14 bases between the germline ends. The DNA of the CDR3 is TGCAGCGTAAAGAAAGCGGCCTCAACTAATGAAAAACTGTTTTTT. It encodes CSVKKAASTNEKLFF. The variable domain in full, completed from reference TRBV29-1 and TRBJ1-4, reads SAVISQKPSRDICQRGTSLTIQCQVDSQVTMMFWYRQQPGQSLTLIATANQGSEATYESGFVIDKFPISRPNLTFSTLTVSNMSPEDSSIYLCSVKKAASTNEKLFFGSGTQLSVL.

Of note for this clone: This sample also contains other DNA sequences that code for the same CDR3. The rearrangement links TRBV3-1 (or the pseudogene TRBV3-2) to TRBJ1-5; D possibly corresponds to TRBD1 (5 bases). The V gene's germline CDR1 is LGHDT and CDR2 YNNKEL (reference sequence). CDR3 length: 14 residues. Trimming shortened V by 1 base and J by 4 bases, and 8 bases separated the two germline ends. The CDR3 DNA follows: TGTGCCAGCAGCCAAGGCGGGGGGAATCAGCCCCAGCATTTT. Protein sequence: CASSQGGGNQPQHF.

This clone turned up a few times. This chain joins TRBV20-1 and TRBJ1-5, with TRBD1 as a possible D gene (6 bases). The CDR3 has 14 amino acids. In germline, CDR1 is DFQATT, CDR2 SNEGSKA (reference sequence). With 3 bases removed from V and 7 bases from J, the gap between germline ends came to 16 bases. The CDR3 nucleotides read TGCAGTGCTAGTTCCAGGGGCTCGTGGCAGCCCCAGCATTTT. As protein: CSASSRGSWQPQHF.

The genes are TRBV30 and TRBJ2-2, with 12 bases aligning to TRBD2. Trimming at V came to 8 bases and at J to 6 bases, leaving 13 bases not matched to a gene. Germline lookup yields CDR1 GTSNPN and CDR2 SVGIG (reference sequence). The CDR3 has 16 residues. As DNA, the CDR3 is TGTGCCCTAGCGGGAGGGCGCAATTATGTCTCCGGGGAGCTGTTTTTT. This sequence encodes CALAGGRNYVSGELFF.

This chain uses TRBV14 with TRBJ1-3, with 8 bases matching TRBD1. J lost 4 bases, V lost 4 bases, and 9 bases had no gene match. CDR3 size: 16 residues. Looked up from germline, CDR1 is SGHDN and CDR2 is FVKESK. CDR3 nucleotides: TGTGCCAGCAGCCTGGGCAGGGGGCTGGGCGGAAACACCATATATTTT. Encoded protein: CASSLGRGLGGNTIYF.

The chain has TRBV5-1 and TRBJ1-6; 9 nucleotides agree with TRBD1. J lost 6 bases, V lost 6 bases, and 4 bases had no gene match. The CDR3 loop spans 14 amino acids. CDR1 SGHRS and CDR2 YFSETQ come from the germline V gene. As DNA, the CDR3 is TGCGCCAGCATATACAGGGGGCTTAATTCACCCCTCCACTTT. As protein: CASIYRGLNSPLHF.

This chain links TRBV28 with TRBJ1-4; D unresolved. The CDR3 length is 15 residues. V lost 2 bases and J lost 8, with 15 bases in between. Germline CDR1 is MDHEN and CDR2 is SYDVKM. The CDR3: CASSLVGRSEEKLFF. The CDR3, as DNA: TGTGCCAGCAGTTTAGTCGGCAGGTCTGAGGAAAAACTGTTTTTT.

For the CDR3, the DNA is TGTGCCAGCATCCAACAGACAGGTGGAGGTCTTGAAGCTTTCTTT. Translating it yields CASIQQTGGGLEAFF. The chain couples TRBV28 to TRBJ1-1; TRBD1 might be the D (6 bases). The CDR3 is 15 amino acids. V lost 7 bases and J lost 7, with 22 bases in between. Germline CDR1 and CDR2: MDHEN and SYDVKM.

As concerns this clone: Other DNA sequences within the sample encode an identical CDR3. V and J are TRBV4-3 and TRBJ1-5; tentative D call: TRBD1 (5 bases). From germline, CDR1 is LGHNA and CDR2 YSLEER. The germline V and J ends were trimmed by 0 bases and 4 bases, with 10 bases remaining between them. This CDR3 has 15 amino acids. Written as DNA, the CDR3 is TGCGCCAGCAGCCAAGATCACGGGGGGAATCAGCCCCAGCATTTT. Amino acid sequence: CASSQDHGGNQPQHF.

This chain connects TRBV2 to TRBJ1-3; D remains ambiguous. Germline V gene sequence: CDR1 SNHLY, CDR2 FYNNEI. The germline V and J ends were trimmed by 1 base and 8 bases, with 15 bases remaining between them. This CDR3 is 15 amino acids long. The CDR3 is CASSEDLEFGDTIYF. DNA for the CDR3: TGTGCCAGCAGTGAAGATTTAGAATTCGGAGACACCATATATTTT.

V usage is TRBV4-1 and J usage is TRBJ1-1; D is perhaps TRBD1 (6 bases). Trimming stripped 3 bases from V and 1 base from J, with 12 bases between. The CDR3 length is 15 residues. CDR1 MGHRA and CDR2 YSYEKL come from the germline V gene. CDR3 in DNA: TGCGCCAGCAGCCAGAAACAGGGAGCGAACACTGAAGCTTTCTTT. It yields the protein CASSQKQGANTEAFF.

The V and J genes are TRBV18 and TRBJ1-5; D gene ambiguous. The germline V gene has CDR1 KGHSH and CDR2 LQKENI. This CDR3 has 16 amino acids. V was clipped by 2 bases and J by 0 bases, with 11 bases between them. The CDR3 nucleotides are TGTGCCAGCTCACCAGGCATCGGAGATAGCAATCAGCCCCAGCATTTT. Residues: CASSPGIGDSNQPQHF.

The CDR3 loop reads CACTGTSYGYTF. CDR3 sequence (DNA): TGTGCCTGTACCGGGACAAGCTATGGCTACACCTTC. The V gene is TRBV30, the J gene TRBJ1-2; D might be TRBD1 (6 bases). This CDR3 comprises 12 residues. Trimming stripped 6 bases from V and 4 bases from J, with 12 bases between. The germline V gene encodes CDR1 GTSNPN and CDR2 SVGIG (reference sequence).

The chain recombines TRBV5-1 with TRBJ1-2, with a possible D match to TRBD1 (5 bases). V lost 1 base, J lost 8 bases, and 15 bases lay in between. The CDR3 consists of 14 residues. The germline CDR1 and CDR2 sequences are SGHRS and YFSETQ. The CDR3 sequence is CASSLTQGKSGYTF. In DNA form, the CDR3 reads TGCGCCAGCAGCTTGACCCAGGGTAAGAGCGGCTACACCTTC. Complete variable domain (other parts from reference TRBV5-1 and TRBJ1-2): KAGVTQTPRYLIKTRGQQVTLSCSPISGHRSVSWYQQTPGQGLQFLFEYFSETQRNKGNFPGRFSGRQFSNSRSEMNVSTLELGDSALYLCASSLTQGKSGYTFGSGTRLTVV.

CDR3 DNA sequence: TGTGCCAGCGGGGCTTTCAACTATGGCTACACCTTC. The encoded protein is CASGAFNYGYTF. The chain couples TRBV28 to TRBJ1-2, with D possibly matching TRBD1 (5 bases). Trimming removed 8 bases at V and 2 bases at J, with 9 bases between. The germline CDR1 and CDR2 sequences are MDHEN and SYDVKM. The CDR3 has 12 residues.

The V and J genes are TRBV7-2 and TRBJ1-5, with D possibly matching TRBD1 (5 bases). Germline lookup yields CDR1 SGHTA and CDR2 FQGNSA. The CDR3 length is 13 residues. The V end was cut by 2 bases, the J end by 7 bases, with 9 bases between. CDR3: CASSLRGNQPQHF. In nucleotides, the CDR3 is TGTGCCAGCAGCTTACGGGGGAACCAGCCCCAGCATTTT.